The 32 T cell receptor beta chains given below trace back to one sample, sequenced in a study of T cells in women clearing cervical HPV infection. Method: immunoSEQ multiplex PCR; TCRdb's copy keeps in-frame clones and lacks some. This sample carries 25,000 to 30,000 clones, with roughly 15% going to the ten biggest clones. The sequencing sample was made of blood buffy coat. These receptors came from a woman aged 18 to 75 with a cervical HPV16 infection that either progressed to CIN3+ or cleared (not recorded which).

A word on this clone: The read ends 3 residues early relative to the CDR3; the germline J gene fills the gap. The chain has TRBV30 and TRBJ1-2; no clear D. CDR1 GTSNPN and CDR2 SVGIG come from the germline V gene (reference sequence). This CDR3 spans 11 amino acids. The CDR3 loop reads CAWGTPGGYTF. The CDR3 DNA, read in part, is TGTGCCTGGGGAACCCCCGGGGGC.

A remark on this clone: The CDR3 end lies 3 residues beyond the end of the read and is filled in from the germline J gene. V and J are TRBV2 and TRBJ2-7; possible D gene TRBD2, 5 bases. There are 16 residues in the CDR3. Per germline, CDR1 SNHLY and CDR2 FYNNEI. Trimming shortened V by 4 bases and J by 3 bases, and 19 bases separated the two germline ends. CDR3 protein: CASSVIPASGVYEQYF. The DNA read from the CDR3 is TGTGCCAGCAGTGTAATCCCGGCGAGCGGAGTCTACGAG.

Turning to this clone: The read ends 3 residues shy of where the CDR3 ends; the end is completed using the germline J gene. The V gene is TRBV24-1, the J gene TRBJ2-3; D may be TRBD1 or TRBD2 (5 bases each). Germline V gene sequence: CDR1 KGHDR, CDR2 SFDVKD. CDR3 length equals 15 residues. Between the trimmed V and J ends, which lost 4 bases and 4 bases, there was a span of 14 bases. CDR3 sequence reads: CATSEHGRGADTQYF. CDR3 DNA, as far as it was read: TGTGCCACCAGTGAGCACGGAAGAGGGGCAGATACG.

The CDR3 bases that were read are TGTGCCAGCTCACCCCCAAGTCAAGGGGTAAACACCGGGGAG. Its protein product is CASSPPSQGVNTGE. The full CDR3 reads CASSPPSQGVNTGELFF. The rearrangement uses TRBV18 and TRBJ2-2; D might be TRBD1 (5 bases). Read data end 3 residues before the CDR3 end; the end is taken from the germline J gene. From germline, CDR1 is KGHSH and CDR2 LQKENI. The CDR3 is made up of 17 amino acids. V shed 3 bases and J shed 2 bases, with 16 bases lying between them.

Worth noting for this clone: Read coverage stops 3 residues before the CDR3 terminus; the germline J gene supplies the remainder. The chain combines TRBV7-6 with TRBJ2-5; 14 nucleotides align to TRBD2. The CDR3 length is 15 residues. CDR1 is SGHVS and CDR2 is FNYEAQ in the germline V gene. This chain's CDR3 is CATAVGLAGVDTQYF. The part of the CDR3 DNA that was read is TGTGCCACCGCGGTGGGACTAGCGGGGGTGGATACC.

Of note for this clone: One end of the junction does not line up with germline, which may come from a read error. The sequenced fragment ends 3 residues before the CDR3 boundary, so the rest is inferred from the germline J gene. The chain links TRBV13 to TRBJ1-2; no definite D call. This CDR3 has 15 amino acids. Germline V lookup: CDR1 PRHDT, CDR2 FYEKMQ (reference sequence). Incomplete CDR3 DNA: TGTGCCGGCAGCTTGATTGGAGGGTTTCACTATGGC. Its translation: CAGSLIGGFHYG. The entire CDR3 sequence reads CAGSLIGGFHYGYTF. Combining the CDR3 with reference TRBV13 and TRBJ1-2 gives the whole variable domain AAGVIQSPRHLIKEKRETATLKCYPIPRHDTVYWYQQGPGQDPQFLISFYEKMQSDKGSIPDRFSAQQFSDYHSELNMSSLELGDSALYFCAGSLIGGFHYGYTFGSGTRLTVV.

Comment on this clone: The CDR3 extends 3 residues past the end of the read, so its final part is completed from the germline J gene. J is TRBJ1-4 and V is TRBV7-9; possibly TRBD1 for D (5 bases). V was clipped by 5 bases and J by 4 bases, with 14 bases between them. Germline CDR1 reads SEHNR; CDR2 reads FQNEAQ (reference sequence). The CDR3 totals 15 residues. Partial CDR3 DNA: TGTGCCAGCAGCCCAACGACAGTATTTAATGAAAAA. Its translation is CASSPTTVFNEK. The whole CDR3 protein reads CASSPTTVFNEKLFF.

Note on this clone: The CDR3 end falls 3 residues outside the read, so it is completed with the germline J gene. The J gene is TRBJ2-7, the V gene TRBV14; 11 bases line up with TRBD2. CDR1 is SGHDN and CDR2 is FVKESK in the germline V gene. With V trimmed by 4 bases and J by 3 bases, 2 bases remained unmatched. This CDR3 has 14 residues. CDR3 amino acids: CASSPLAGGYEQYF. Incomplete CDR3 DNA: TGTGCCAGCAGCCCCCTAGCGGGGGGCTACGAG.

Notes on this clone: The sequence runs out 3 residues before the end of the CDR3; the remainder is reconstructed from the germline J gene. V usage is TRBV7-8 and J usage is TRBJ2-5, with 8 nucleotides matching TRBD1. There are 14 residues in the CDR3. With 6 bases clipped from V and 0 bases from J, the junction kept 3 bases outside the gene matches. Germline CDR1 reads SGHVS; CDR2 reads FQNEAQ. The covered CDR3 bases are TGTGCCAGCAGGGCGGGACAGGACCAAGAGACC. Translation gives CASRAGQDQET. The full CDR3 is CASRAGQDQETQYF.

Of note for this clone: The read terminates 3 residues ahead of where the CDR3 ends, so the germline J gene completes it. This chain links TRBV7-2 with TRBJ2-1, with TRBD2 matching 9 bases. Germline CDR1 reads SGHTA; CDR2 reads FQGNSA. The CDR3 is 15 residues long. Trimming took 6 bases from V and 2 from J; bases not matched to a gene: 5. The CDR3 bases that were read are TGTGCCAGCAGTCCCGGGACTAGCACCTACAATGAG. Protein sequence: CASSPGTSTYNE. The entire CDR3 is CASSPGTSTYNEQFF.

Remarks on this clone: The sequenced fragment ends 3 residues before the CDR3 boundary, so the rest is inferred from the germline J gene. The gene calls are TRBV20-1 and TRBJ2-4; 7 bases map to TRBD1. The CDR3 loop spans 17 amino acids. Looked up from germline, CDR1 is DFQATT and CDR2 is SNEGSKA (reference sequence). Incomplete CDR3 DNA: TGCAGTGCTAGGGCCCCCCAGGGACAGCCTACCGCCTATGGT. Translating it yields CSARAPQGQPTAYG. The entire CDR3 reads CSARAPQGQPTAYGQYF.

A remark on this clone: The read ends 3 residues shy of where the CDR3 ends; the end is completed using the germline J gene. The chain carries TRBV3-1 (or the pseudogene TRBV3-2) and TRBJ1-2; 7 nucleotides line up with TRBD1. V was clipped by 5 bases and J by 6 bases; unmatched bases: 6. The CDR3 is made up of 13 amino acids. Germline CDR1 is LGHDT and CDR2 is YNNKEL (reference sequence). Incomplete CDR3 DNA: TGTGCCAGCAGCTTTACAGGGGTGCATGGC. Translation: CASSFTGVHG. The entire CDR3 protein is CASSFTGVHGYTF.

This clone ranks as medium-sized in terms of frequency. The CDR3 end falls 3 residues outside the read, so it is completed with the germline J gene. The chain is built from TRBV29-1 and TRBJ1-2, with D perhaps TRBD1 (5 bases). Trimming shortened V by 6 bases and J by 7 bases, and 15 bases separated the two germline ends. The CDR3 extends over 12 amino acids. Germline CDR1 reads SQVTM; CDR2 reads ANQGSEA. The CDR3 is CSVVRETGGYTF. The covered CDR3 bases are TGCAGCGTCGTCAGGGAAACAGGTGGC.

Notes on this clone: The sequenced fragment ends 3 residues before the CDR3 boundary, so the rest is inferred from the germline J gene. This chain links TRBV5-1 with TRBJ1-5; 10 bases match TRBD1. The V gene's germline CDR1 is SGHRS and CDR2 YFSETQ. This CDR3 region has 16 residues. With V trimmed by 0 bases and J by 6 bases, 6 bases remained unmatched. The CDR3 spells CASSLEGQGVGQPQHF. The CDR3 bases that were read are TGCGCCAGCAGCTTGGAAGGACAGGGGGTGGGTCAGCCC.

For this clone: The read terminates 3 residues before the CDR3 end, so the remaining end is supplied by the germline J gene. This chain connects TRBV9 to TRBJ2-1, with 7 bases aligning to TRBD2. The CDR3 covers 15 residues. J lost 3 bases, V lost 5 bases, and 8 bases had no gene match. The V gene's germline CDR1 is SGDLS and CDR2 YYNGEE. This CDR3 is CASRGGSSIYNEQFF. The covered CDR3 bases are TGTGCCAGCAGGGGGGGGTCTAGCATCTACAATGAG.

Of note for this clone: Read data end 3 residues before the CDR3 end; the end is taken from the germline J gene. The rearrangement links TRBV9 to TRBJ2-3; a possible D gene is TRBD2 (5 bases). Germline loops: CDR1 SGDLS, CDR2 YYNGEE. V shed 2 bases and J shed 0 bases, with 7 bases lying between them. The CDR3 totals 14 residues. CDR3 loop: CASSVRTSTDTQYF. The part of the CDR3 DNA that was read is TGTGCCAGCAGCGTTCGGACTAGCACAGATACG.

Concerning this clone itself: The sequenced fragment ends 3 residues before the CDR3 boundary, so the rest is inferred from the germline J gene. The V call is TRBV6-1, the J call TRBJ1-5; 7 bases are shared with TRBD1. CDR1 MNHNS and CDR2 SASEGT come from the germline V gene. The J segment lost 5 bases and the V segment lost 3 bases, leaving 4 bases of the junction unmatched. CDR3 length: 14 residues. This CDR3 reads CASSETQGDQPQHF. The CDR3 bases that were read are TGTGCCAGCAGTGAGACCCAGGGGGATCAGCCC.

A remark on this clone: The CDR3 goes on 3 residues after the read ends, and that part is filled in from the germline J gene. The V and J genes are TRBV12-3 or TRBV12-4 and TRBJ1-2; tentatively, D is TRBD1 (6 bases). CDR3 size: 13 residues. V gave up 1 base and J gave up 7 bases, with 10 bases separating them. CDR3: CASSLGGGGGYTF. CDR3 DNA, as far as it was read: TGTGCCAGCAGTTTAGGAGGGGGTGGTGGC.

The covered CDR3 bases are TGCAGTGCCCACAGACTAGCGGACTCCTACGAG. Translation gives CSAHRLADSYE. The whole CDR3 sequence reads CSAHRLADSYEQYF. The chain combines TRBV20-1 with TRBJ2-7; 9 nucleotides align to TRBD2. The DNA ends 3 residues before the CDR3 does, and the rest of the CDR3 is filled in from the germline J gene. Germline loops: CDR1 DFQATT, CDR2 SNEGSKA (reference sequence). V was clipped by 6 bases and J by 0 bases; unmatched bases: 6. CDR3 length: 14 amino acids.

Comment on this clone: The CDR3 end is not reached by the read, which stops 3 residues before it; the germline J gene fills it in. Other DNA sequences from this sample encode an identical CDR3 as well. This sequence joins TRBV30 and TRBJ1-2; D is perhaps TRBD1 (6 bases). V lost 0 bases, J lost 4 bases, and 12 bases lay in between. Looked up from germline, CDR1 is GTSNPN and CDR2 is SVGIG (reference sequence). The CDR3 loop spans 14 amino acids. The sequenced CDR3 bases are TGTGCCTGGAGTGTCACAGGGCCCTCCTATGGC. It specifies CAWSVTGPSYG. The CDR3, in full, reads CAWSVTGPSYGYTF.

On this clone itself: The sequenced fragment ends 3 residues before the CDR3 boundary, so the rest is inferred from the germline J gene. This chain connects TRBV7-2 to TRBJ2-1; TRBD2 agrees at 7 bases. V was pared by 3 bases and J by 6 bases, with 8 bases of the junction left unmatched. The CDR3 is 15 residues long. Germline assignment: CDR1 SGHTA and CDR2 FQGNSA. The sequenced part of the CDR3 DNA is TGTGCCAGCAGCTTTTCGTCTAGCGGTTTCAATGAG. This codes for CASSFSSSGFNE. The whole CDR3 sequence reads CASSFSSSGFNEQFF.

About this clone itself: The read terminates 3 residues before the CDR3 end, so the remaining end is supplied by the germline J gene. The chain recombines TRBV19 with TRBJ1-2; 8 bases are shared with TRBD1. Germline CDR1 LNHDA, CDR2 SQIVND (reference sequence). This CDR3 region has 13 residues. The covered CDR3 bases are TGTGCCAGTAGCAGACAGGGGACAGGCGGC. Translation gives CASSRQGTGG. The CDR3, in full, reads CASSRQGTGGYTF.

Notes on this clone: Sequencing ends 3 residues short of the CDR3 end; the germline J gene provides the rest. This rearrangement joins TRBV6-2 or TRBV6-3 to TRBJ1-5; possible D gene TRBD1, 5 bases. Germline assignment: CDR1 MNHEY and CDR2 SVGEGT. The CDR3 contains 13 residues. Trimming pared 7 bases from V and 4 bases from J, leaving 11 bases between. CDR3 amino acids: CASTQTANQPQHF. CDR3 DNA, as far as it was read: TGTGCCAGCACTCAGACAGCGAATCAGCCC.

On this clone: From the germline J gene comes the end of the CDR3, since the read stops 3 residues before it. The chain uses TRBV19 and TRBJ1-1; possibly TRBD1 for D (6 bases). V gave up 9 bases and J gave up 1 base, with 12 bases separating them. CDR3 size: 13 residues. Per germline, CDR1 LNHDA and CDR2 SQIVND (reference sequence). The covered CDR3 bases are TGTGCCAGCGGAGCGACAGGGAACACTGAA. Its translation: CASGATGNTE. The entire CDR3 protein is CASGATGNTEAFF.

Worth noting for this clone: The read is 3 residues too short to cover the CDR3 end, so that end is filled in from the germline J gene. V usage is TRBV6-2 or TRBV6-3 and J usage is TRBJ2-5; maybe TRBD1 (6 bases). The CDR3 is 16 amino acids. Germline CDR1 is MNHEY and CDR2 is SVGEGT. V was pared by 2 bases and J by 1 base, with 14 bases between. The CDR3 region is CASSYALQGAQETQYF. Incomplete CDR3 DNA: TGTGCCAGCAGTTACGCTCTACAGGGAGCCCAAGAGACC.

As for this clone: The read halts 3 residues ahead of the CDR3 end, with the missing end drawn from the germline J gene. The chain carries TRBV11-3 and TRBJ2-7; TRBD2 agrees at 8 bases. CDR1 is SGHNT and CDR2 is YENEEA in the germline V gene. The CDR3 totals 15 residues. V shed 2 bases, J shed 2 bases, and the junction held 5 bases outside the gene matches. The CDR3 is CASSLRLAGTYEQYF. The DNA read from the CDR3 is TGTGCCAGCAGCTTAAGGTTAGCGGGGACCTACGAG.

With regard to this clone: With the read ending 3 residues before the CDR3 end, the germline J gene is used to fill in that end. This chain connects TRBV10-3 to TRBJ1-6, with D tentatively TRBD1 (5 bases). In germline, CDR1 is ENHRY, CDR2 SYGVKD. The CDR3 covers 16 residues. Trimming left V 4 bases short and J 5 bases short, with 15 bases between. Incomplete CDR3 DNA: TGTGCCATCAGTGGACTTTCCGGGGGAGATAATTCACCC. It yields the protein CAISGLSGGDNSP. In full, the CDR3 is CAISGLSGGDNSPLHF.

CDR3 protein: CASSGGQGGGQYF. The CDR3 bases that were read are TGTGCCAGCAGTGGAGGGCAGGGTGGCGGT. The chain carries TRBV6-1 and TRBJ2-4; the D gene could be TRBD1 or TRBD2 (5 bases each). The read is 3 residues too short to cover the CDR3 end, so that end is filled in from the germline J gene. CDR3 length: 13 amino acids. Germline V CDR1 and CDR2: MNHNS, SASEGT.

The CDR3 region is CASSPAAGTTSSYNEQFF. The covered CDR3 bases are TGTGCCAGTAGTCCCGCGGCCGGAACTACTAGCTCCTACAATGAG. The genes are TRBV19 and TRBJ2-1; D may be TRBD2 (5 bases). The read ends 3 residues shy of where the CDR3 ends; the end is completed using the germline J gene. CDR1 and CDR2 from the germline V gene are LNHDA and SQIVND (reference sequence). Deletions cut 5 bases from V and 0 bases from J, with 20 bases between. The CDR3 spans 18 residues.

Concerning this clone itself: The read is 3 residues too short to cover the CDR3 end, so that end is filled in from the germline J gene. The rearrangement uses TRBV29-1 and TRBJ1-2, with 11 nucleotides matching TRBD1. V lost 6 bases, J lost 4 bases, and 10 bases stayed unmatched. Germline-derived CDR1 and CDR2 are SQVTM and ANQGSEA. The CDR3 runs to 15 residues. Here the CDR3 reads CSVPGQGGQGYGYTF. The sequenced part of the CDR3 DNA is TGCAGCGTCCCGGGACAGGGGGGGCAAGGCTATGGC.

This clone is deemed medium-sized by its frequency. The CDR3 is cut off 3 residues early in the read; its end comes from the germline J gene. The chain combines TRBV7-6 with TRBJ2-1, with 11 bases that match TRBD2. Germline lookup yields CDR1 SGHVS and CDR2 FNYEAQ. The CDR3 loop spans 16 amino acids. V dropped 4 bases and J dropped 4; count of bases not matched to a gene: 6. The CDR3 DNA, read in part, is TGTGCCAGCAGCTCTACCGGGACTAGCGGATACAATGAG. It translates to CASSSTGTSGYNE. The entire CDR3 is CASSSTGTSGYNEQFF.

As to this clone: The read gets to within 3 residues of the CDR3 end, and the germline J gene fills in the rest. The chain uses TRBV19 and TRBJ2-4; 7 bases agree with TRBD1. Per germline, CDR1 LNHDA and CDR2 SQIVND (reference sequence). This CDR3 is 14 amino acids long. The CDR3 is CASSPDRVDYGQYF. CDR3 bases read: TGTGCCAGTAGTCCAGACAGGGTTGACTATGGT. Drawing the rest from reference TRBV19 and TRBJ2-4, the complete variable domain is DGGITQSPKYLFRKEGQNVTLSCEQNLNHDAMYWYRQDPGQGLRLIYYSQIVNDFQKGDIAEGYSVSREKKESFPLTVTSAQKNPTAFYLCASSPDRVDYGQYFGAGTRLSVL.